This TCR beta chain is drawn from a study of shared clonotypes between healthy human individuals. Study outcomes and limitations: Among donors, sharing of clonotypes was expected to be affected by sequencing depth. Non-shared clonotypes had lower generation probabilities than those shared by all four donors.

The sample holds one count of this clone. The antigen is undetermined. The CDR3 totals 13 residues. V was clipped by 4 bases and J by 6 bases, with 10 bases between them. Germline loops: CDR1 SGHTA, CDR2 FQGNSA. Running of the assay took place at deep level. Sequencing used immunoSEQ multiplex PCR; TCRdb keeps in-frame clones, though not all of them. This table holds about 1.5 million clones, 95% to 99% found once. There were no recent acute infections or vaccinations among the donors, who were healthy HIV-negative adults. The sequenced sample consisted of naive CD4+ T cells sorted from blood. The subset was: CD45RA+ positively selected. The chain uses TRBV7-2 and TRBJ1-5, with D hard to call. The sequence was obtained from a man aged 25 to 45 in good health. CDR3 bases: TGTGCCAGCAGCTCCCACTTGTTTCAGCCCCAGCATTTT. Encoded protein: CASSSHLFQPQHF.